Given below is one T cell receptor (beta chain) in context. This sample stems from a study of T cells after posttransplantation cyclophosphamide. V lost 0 bases, J lost 0 bases, and 2 bases stayed unmatched. Per the germline V gene, CDR1 is SEHNR and CDR2 is FQNEAQ (reference sequence). The CDR3 runs 17 residues. TCRdb keeps only in-frame clones here, not all; method: immunoSEQ multiplex PCR. The sample shows approximately 50,000 clones, approximately 94% of them seen only once. The gene calls are TRBV7-9 and TRBJ1-5, with 10 bases that match TRBD1. This sequence was found in a woman aged 25 to 39 in good health and a related stem cell transplant donor. Specimen: PBMCs. In nucleotides, the CDR3 is TGTGCCAGCAGCTTAGCGACAGGGGGCTTTAGCAATCAGCCCCAGCATTTT. Encoded protein: CASSLATGGFSNQPQHF.